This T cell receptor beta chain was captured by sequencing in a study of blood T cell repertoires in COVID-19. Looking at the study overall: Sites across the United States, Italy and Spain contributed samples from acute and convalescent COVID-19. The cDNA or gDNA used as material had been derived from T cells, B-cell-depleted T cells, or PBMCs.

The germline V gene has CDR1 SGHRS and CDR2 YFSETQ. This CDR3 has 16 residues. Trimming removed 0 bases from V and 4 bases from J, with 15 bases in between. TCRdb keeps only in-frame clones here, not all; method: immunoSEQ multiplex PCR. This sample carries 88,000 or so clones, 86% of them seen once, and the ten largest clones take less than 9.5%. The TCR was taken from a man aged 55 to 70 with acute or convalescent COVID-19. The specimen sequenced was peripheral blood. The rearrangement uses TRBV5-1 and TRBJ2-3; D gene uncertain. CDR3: CASSLVLNRVADTQYF. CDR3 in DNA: TGCGCCAGCAGCTTGGTTTTGAACCGGGTTGCAGATACGCAGTATTTT.